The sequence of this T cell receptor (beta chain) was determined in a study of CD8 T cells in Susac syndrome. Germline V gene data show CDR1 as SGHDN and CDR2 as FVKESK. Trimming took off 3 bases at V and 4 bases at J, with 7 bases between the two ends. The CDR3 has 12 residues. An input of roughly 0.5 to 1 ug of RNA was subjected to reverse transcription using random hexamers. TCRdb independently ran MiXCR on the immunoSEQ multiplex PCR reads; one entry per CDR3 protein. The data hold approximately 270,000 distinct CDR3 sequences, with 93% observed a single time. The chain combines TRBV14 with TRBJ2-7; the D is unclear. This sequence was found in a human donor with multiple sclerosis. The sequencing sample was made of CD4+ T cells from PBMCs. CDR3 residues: CASSHFPYEQYF. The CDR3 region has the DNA TGTGCCAGCAGCCATTTTCCTTACGAGCAGTACTTC.